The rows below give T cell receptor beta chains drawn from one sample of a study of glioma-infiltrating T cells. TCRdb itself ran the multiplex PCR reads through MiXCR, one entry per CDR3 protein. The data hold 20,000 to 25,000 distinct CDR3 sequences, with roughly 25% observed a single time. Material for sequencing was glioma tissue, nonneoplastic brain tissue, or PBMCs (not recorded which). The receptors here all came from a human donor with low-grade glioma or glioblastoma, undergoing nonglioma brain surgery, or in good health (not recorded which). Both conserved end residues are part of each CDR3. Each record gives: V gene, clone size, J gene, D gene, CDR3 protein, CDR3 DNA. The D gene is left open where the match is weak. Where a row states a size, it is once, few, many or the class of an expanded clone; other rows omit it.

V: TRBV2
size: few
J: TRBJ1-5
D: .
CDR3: CASSEGPQGDQPQHF
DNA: TGTGCCAGCAGTGAAGGTCCGCAGGGAGATCAGCCCCAGCATTTT

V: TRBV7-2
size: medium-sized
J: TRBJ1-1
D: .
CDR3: CASSLYSGVAFF
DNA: TGTGCCAGCAGCTTGTATTCCGGGGTAGCTTTCTTT

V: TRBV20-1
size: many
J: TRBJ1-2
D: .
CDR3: CSAFIDSNYGYTF
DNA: TGCAGTGCTTTTATCGACAGTAACTATGGCTACACCTTC

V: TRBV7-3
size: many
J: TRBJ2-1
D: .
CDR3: CASSSQGNEQFF
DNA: TGTGCCAGCAGCTCCCAGGGCAATGAGCAGTTCTTC

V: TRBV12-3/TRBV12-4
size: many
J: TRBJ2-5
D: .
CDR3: CASSLEFGGETQYF
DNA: TGTGCCAGCAGTTTAGAGTTTGGGGGAGAGACCCAGTACTTC

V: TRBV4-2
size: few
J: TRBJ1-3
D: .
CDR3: CASSPTGVRSGNTIYF
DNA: TGTGCCAGCAGCCCCACGGGAGTACGCTCTGGAAACACCATATATTTT

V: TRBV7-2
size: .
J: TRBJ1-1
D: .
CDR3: CASSHLQGRTEALF
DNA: TGTGCCAGCAGCCACCTACAGGGTCGCACTGAAGCTTTATTT

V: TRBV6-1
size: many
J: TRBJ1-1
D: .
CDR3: CASTQSGANTEAFF
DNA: TGTGCCAGCACCCAATCGGGGGCAAACACTGAAGCTTTCTTT

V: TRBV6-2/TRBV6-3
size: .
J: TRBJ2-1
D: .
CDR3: CASSRVSQFF
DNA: TGTGCCAGCAGTCGGGTCTCGCAGTTCTTC

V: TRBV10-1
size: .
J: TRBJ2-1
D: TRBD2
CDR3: CPSSQTSGGDNEQFF
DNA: TGCCCCAGCAGTCAGACTAGCGGGGGGGACAATGAGCAGTTCTTC

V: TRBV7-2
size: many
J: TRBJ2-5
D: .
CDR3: CASSHRVGSLQETQYF
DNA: TGTGCCAGCAGCCATAGGGTCGGTAGCCTACAAGAGACCCAGTACTTC

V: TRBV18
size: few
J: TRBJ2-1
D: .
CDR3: CASSPLEGAYNEQFF
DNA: TGTGCCAGCTCACCACTAGAGGGGGCCTACAATGAGCAGTTCTTC

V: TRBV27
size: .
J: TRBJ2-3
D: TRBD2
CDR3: CASSAALAGSDTQYF
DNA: TGTGCCAGCAGTGCCGCACTAGCGGGGTCAGATACGCAGTATTTT

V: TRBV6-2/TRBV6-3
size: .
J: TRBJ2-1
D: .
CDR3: CASSPTGGGGYNEQFF
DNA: TGTGCCAGCAGCCCCACAGGGGGGGGGGGATACAATGAGCAGTTCTTC

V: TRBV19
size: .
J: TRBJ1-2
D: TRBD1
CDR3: CASSMDRGGYGYTF
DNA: TGTGCCAGTAGTATGGACAGGGGCGGCTATGGCTACACCTTC

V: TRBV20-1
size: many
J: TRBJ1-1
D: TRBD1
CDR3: CSAEDRDPTEAFF
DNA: TGCAGTGCTGAGGACAGGGACCCCACTGAAGCTTTCTTT

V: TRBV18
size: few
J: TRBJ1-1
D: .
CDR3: CASSPLVNTEAFF
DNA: TGTGCCAGCTCACCACTGGTGAACACTGAAGCTTTCTTT

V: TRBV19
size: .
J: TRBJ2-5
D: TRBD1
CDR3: CASSRDREETQYF
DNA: TGTGCCAGTAGTAGGGACAGGGAAGAGACCCAGTACTTC

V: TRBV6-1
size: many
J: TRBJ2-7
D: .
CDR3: CASSDQIYEQYF
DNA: TGTGCCAGCAGTGACCAAATCTACGAGCAGTACTTC

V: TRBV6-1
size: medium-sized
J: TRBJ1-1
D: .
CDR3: CATTSGMGTEAFF
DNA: TGTGCCACCACTTCAGGGATGGGCACTGAAGCTTTCTTT

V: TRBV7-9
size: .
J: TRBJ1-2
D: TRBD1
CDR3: CASSPLADRFYGYTF
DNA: TGTGCCAGCAGCCCCCTGGCGGACAGGTTCTATGGCTACACCTTC

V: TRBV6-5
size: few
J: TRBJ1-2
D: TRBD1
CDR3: CAISDGTGGFGYTF
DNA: TGTGCCATCAGTGACGGGACAGGGGGCTTTGGCTACACCTTC

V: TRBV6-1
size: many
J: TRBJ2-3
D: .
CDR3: CASSSLAQDTQYF
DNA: TGTGCCAGCAGTTCCCTCGCCCAAGATACGCAGTATTTT

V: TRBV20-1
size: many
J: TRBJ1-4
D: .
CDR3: CSARDARGEEKLFF
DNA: TGCAGTGCTAGAGATGCACGGGGCGAAGAAAAACTGTTTTTT

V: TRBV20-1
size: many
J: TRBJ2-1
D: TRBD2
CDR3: CSARPGLAISYNEQFF
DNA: TGCAGTGCTAGACCGGGACTAGCGATCTCCTACAATGAGCAGTTCTTC

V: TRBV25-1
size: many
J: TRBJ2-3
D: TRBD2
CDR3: CASGRAGSTDTQYF
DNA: TGTGCCAGCGGTAGAGCGGGGAGCACAGATACGCAGTATTTT

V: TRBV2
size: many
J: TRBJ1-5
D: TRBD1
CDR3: CASSEWTGNNQPQHF
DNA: TGTGCCAGCAGTGAATGGACAGGTAACAATCAGCCCCAGCATTTT

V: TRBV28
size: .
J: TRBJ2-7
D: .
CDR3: CASSSDRGTYEQYF
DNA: TGTGCCAGCAGTTCCGACCGGGGAACCTACGAGCAGTACTTC

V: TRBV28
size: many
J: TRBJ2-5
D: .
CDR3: CASSRPGTQETQYF
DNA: TGTGCCAGCAGCAGACCAGGTACCCAAGAGACCCAGTACTTC

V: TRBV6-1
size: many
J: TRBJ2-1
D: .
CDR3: CASSLVLAPYNEQFF
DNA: TGTGCCAGCAGTCTGGTGCTAGCCCCATACAATGAGCAGTTCTTC

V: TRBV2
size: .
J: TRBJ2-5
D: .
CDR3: CASSVTVLPQETQYF
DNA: TGTGCCAGCAGTGTGACAGTCCTCCCGCAAGAGACCCAGTACTTC

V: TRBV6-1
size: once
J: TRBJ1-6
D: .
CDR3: CASRLQDSPLHF
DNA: TGTGCCAGCAGGCTGCAGGATTCGCCCCTCCACTTT

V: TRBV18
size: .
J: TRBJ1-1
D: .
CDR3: CASPPPPGRVGTDTEAFF
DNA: TGTGCCAGCCCACCACCACCAGGTCGTGTGGGGACGGACACTGAAGCTTTCTTT

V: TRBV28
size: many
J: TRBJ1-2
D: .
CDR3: CASSYPVRYGYTF
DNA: TGTGCCAGCAGTTATCCCGTGCGCTATGGCTACACCTTC

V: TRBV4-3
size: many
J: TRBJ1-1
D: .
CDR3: CASSQERQAQAFF
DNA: TGCGCCAGCAGCCAAGAGCGACAGGCACAAGCTTTCTTT

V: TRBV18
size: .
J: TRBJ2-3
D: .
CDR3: CASSPPSRGTDTQYF
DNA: TGTGCCAGCTCACCACCTTCAAGGGGCACAGATACGCAGTATTTT

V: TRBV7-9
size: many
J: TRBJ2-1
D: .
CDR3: CASSLAGGPSNEQFF
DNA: TGTGCCAGCAGCTTAGCGGGGGGGCCTTCGAATGAGCAGTTCTTC

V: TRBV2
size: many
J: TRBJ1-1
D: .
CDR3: CASNRGGRISEAFF
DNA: TGTGCCAGCAACCGAGGAGGCAGAATCTCTGAAGCTTTCTTT

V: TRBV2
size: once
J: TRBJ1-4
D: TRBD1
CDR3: CARGGQGHDRVEKLFF
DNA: TGTGCCCGCGGAGGACAGGGCCACGACAGGGTAGAAAAACTGTTTTTT

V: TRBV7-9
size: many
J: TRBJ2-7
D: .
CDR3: CASNRDPQGEQYF
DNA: TGTGCCAGCAATAGGGACCCTCAGGGCGAGCAGTACTTC

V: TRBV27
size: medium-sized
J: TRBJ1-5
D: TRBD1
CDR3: CASSPGGSYSNQPQHF
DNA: TGTGCCAGCAGTCCAGGGGGCTCCTATAGCAATCAGCCCCAGCATTTT

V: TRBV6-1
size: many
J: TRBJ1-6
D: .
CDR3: CASSERRGTSYNSPLHF
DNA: TGTGCCAGCAGTGAACGGAGGGGAACCTCCTATAATTCACCCCTCCACTTT

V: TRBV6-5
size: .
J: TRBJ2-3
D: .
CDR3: CASSEQGFGTDTQYF
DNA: TGTGCCAGCAGTGAACAGGGTTTTGGCACAGATACGCAGTATTTT

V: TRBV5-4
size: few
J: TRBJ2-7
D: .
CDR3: CASSPPTSYEQYF
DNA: TGTGCCAGCAGCCCGCCGACCAGCTACGAGCAGTACTTC

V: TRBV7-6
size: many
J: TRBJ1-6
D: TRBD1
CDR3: CASSRTGPNSPLHF
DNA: TGTGCCAGCAGCAGGACAGGACCTAATTCACCCCTCCACTTT

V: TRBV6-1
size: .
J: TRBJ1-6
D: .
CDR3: CASIAGHRRELPLHF
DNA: TGTGCCAGCATAGCCGGACACCGAAGGGAATTACCCCTCCACTTT

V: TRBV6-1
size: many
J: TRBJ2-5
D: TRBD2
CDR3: CASSSTSGGADGTQYF
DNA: TGTGCCAGCAGTTCGACTAGCGGGGGGGCTGATGGGACCCAGTACTTC

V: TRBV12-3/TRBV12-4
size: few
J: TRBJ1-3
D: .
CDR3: CASSLRVSWGNTIYF
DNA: TGTGCCAGCAGTTTAAGGGTCTCTTGGGGAAACACCATATATTTT

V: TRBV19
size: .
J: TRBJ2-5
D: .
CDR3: CASSIAVRGTQYF
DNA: TGTGCCAGTAGTATAGCGGTGAGGGGGACCCAGTACTTC

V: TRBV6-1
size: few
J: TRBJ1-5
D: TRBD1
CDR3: CASSLPSQGANQPQHF
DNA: TGTGCCAGCAGCCTCCCAAGCCAGGGGGCCAATCAGCCCCAGCATTTT

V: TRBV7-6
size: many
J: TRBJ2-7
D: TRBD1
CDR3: CASSSTGQGYYEQYF
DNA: TGTGCCAGCAGCTCGACGGGACAGGGGTACTACGAGCAGTACTTC

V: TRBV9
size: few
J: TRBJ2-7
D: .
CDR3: CASSEDTATEQYF
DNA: TGTGCCAGCAGCGAGGACACTGCCACCGAGCAGTACTTC

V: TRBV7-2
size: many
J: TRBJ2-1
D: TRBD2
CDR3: CASSLSGGAVNEQFF
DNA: TGTGCCAGCAGCTTGTCCGGGGGGGCCGTCAATGAGCAGTTCTTC

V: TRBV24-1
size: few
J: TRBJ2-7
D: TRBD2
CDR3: CATSDLAGEQYF
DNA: TGTGCCACCAGTGATTTAGCGGGGGAGCAGTACTTC

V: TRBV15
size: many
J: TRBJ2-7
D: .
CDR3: CATSRDWVTFSYEQYF
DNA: TGTGCCACCAGCAGAGATTGGGTTACCTTCTCCTACGAGCAGTACTTC

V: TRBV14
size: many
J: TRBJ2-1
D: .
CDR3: CASSRGGPISREQFF
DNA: TGTGCCAGCAGCCGAGGGGGGCCTATCTCACGCGAGCAGTTCTTC

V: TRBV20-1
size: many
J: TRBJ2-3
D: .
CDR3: CSAPKDGTDTQYF
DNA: TGCAGTGCCCCTAAGGACGGCACAGATACGCAGTATTTT

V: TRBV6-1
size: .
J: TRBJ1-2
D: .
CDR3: CASSRLLQGEANYGYTF
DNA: TGTGCCAGCAGCCGCCTCCTACAGGGAGAGGCTAACTATGGCTACACCTTC

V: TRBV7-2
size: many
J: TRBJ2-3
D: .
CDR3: CAIRRGATDTQYF
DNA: TGTGCCATCAGACGGGGGGCGACAGATACGCAGTATTTT